This TCR beta chain appears in the sequencing data of a study of OX40 agonist ivuxolimab in advanced cancers. In the study overall: Patients were treated with ivuxolimab, an agonistic anti-OX40 (CD134) antibody.

Study conclusions and caveats: Still undetermined is the antigen specificity of the expanded peripheral T cells. Compared with others, partial responders at 0.1-3.0 mg/kg displayed clonal expansion among the lowest.

Regarding this clone: Its matching antigen is unknown.

People who had autoimmune disease history or systemic immunosuppression were excluded. This CDR3 contains 15 residues. Germline V gene lookup returns CDR1 SGHVS and CDR2 FQNEAQ. Trimming removed 5 bases from V and 2 bases from J; junction bases left unmatched: 4. Assay: immunoSEQ multiplex PCR; the TCRdb copy retains only in-frame clones and omits some. The data hold about 20,000 clones, with 60% to 80% observed a single time. This TCR came from an adult with an advanced solid tumor such as melanoma, head and neck, liver or kidney cancer. This chain connects TRBV7-8 to TRBJ2-1; 9 bases match TRBD2. The source was CD4+ or CD8+ T cells sorted from blood, collected in a trial of the OX40 agonist ivuxolimab. In DNA form, the CDR3 reads TGTGCCAGCAGCGCGACTAGCGGCCCCTACAATGAGCAGTTCTTC. Translated: CASSATSGPYNEQFF.